This T cell receptor beta chain was sequenced during a study of blood T cell repertoires in COVID-19 (dated by TCRdb to the early 2020s). Describing the broader study: Samples covering the acute and convalescent phases of COVID-19 were provided by collaborators in the United States, Italy and Spain. Subjects who had been exposed to COVID-19, were actively infected with it, or had recovered from it provided the deeply sampled blood TCRbeta repertoires that made up the dataset. The samples were drawn from the first 160 participants of the ongoing ImmuneRACE study and from 950 to 1,500 subjects provided by 6 global collaborators. The prospective study material was composed of cDNA or gDNA derived from T cells, B-cell-depleted T cells, or PBMCs. HLA class I and class II types, where available, came from metadata supplied by the sample provider rather than from assay-based typing. A de-identified subject ID, COVID-19 status, age in years and sex were almost always included in the sample metadata. The repertoires were released in a freely available public database intended as a resource for research on the immune response to SARS-CoV-2. The paper's findings and limits, for the study overall: Clinical and demographic metadata were provided uncurated, with the amount varying by source and participant.

TCRbeta CDR3 regions were amplified from genomic DNA using the immunoSEQ Assay, a bias-controlled multiplex PCR. The paper's data handling went like this. The number of nucleated cells in each sample was estimated by amplification of reference gene primers within the assay. To quantify the absolute abundance of each unique TCRbeta CDR3 rearrangement, sequence reads were collapsed and filtered. For each sample, productive Simpson clonality was calculated as the square root of Simpson's diversity index over productive rearrangements. TCRdb obtained this table from immuneACCESS and retained in-frame rearrangements with V and J assigned. These tables miss some clones; where compared with another copy, unresolved V genes account for less than half of the shortfall, and the remainder is unexplained. V and J calls and clone size are those listed in that table; D and trimming were worked out from the DNA. Present in this sample are 100,000 to 150,000 clones, about 88% of which were seen just once. The ten largest clonotypes hold roughly 1.2% of the sample.

Including the terminal cysteine and phenylalanine, the CDR3 comprises 11 residues. Of all the DNA, just the CDR3 is kept, 33 bases in frame from base 1. Based on the germline V gene (reference sequence), the CDR1 and CDR2 sequences are DFQATT and SNEGSKA. V and J are truncated by 5 bases and 3 bases respectively, leaving an intervening sequence of 7 bases. Whole blood was collected in K2EDTA tubes by collaborating institutions according to the institutions' own protocols. For TCRbeta analysis, collaborators shipped samples as frozen whole blood, isolated PBMCs, or DNA extracted from either of those sample types. A note on this clone: Its antigen specificity is not known. It has no much larger one-base neighbor in the sample; base qualities were not kept.

Recombination joined TRBV20-1 with TRBJ1-1; the D gene identity is not certain. This receptor was identified in a woman aged 80 or over with acute or convalescent COVID-19. The sample was peripheral blood. The nucleotide sequence reads as follows: TGCAGTGCTGGGGAGGACACTGAAGCTTTCTTT. Protein translation: CSAGEDTEAFF.